Listed below are T cell receptor beta chains from one sample, sequenced in a study of read filtering for tumor transcriptome and immune sequencing. One entry per CDR3 protein, called by TCRdb with MiXCR from the reads. Of about 90,000 distinct CDR3 sequences listed, around 12% were seen once; the top ten hold around 14%. The sequenced sample consisted of a population of CD138-negative cells sorted from bone marrow. The receptors were sampled from a donor at least 40 years old with multiple myeloma. The conserved cysteine and the conserved F or W are not part of the CDR3 here. The order of the fields is J gene, V gene, clone size, CDR3 protein. Size is stated for part of the rows, as once, few or many counts, or as a class when the clone is expanded.

>TRBJ2-3|TRBV7-9|many
ASSRRTSDADTQY
>TRBJ2-7|TRBV5-1|many
ASSGTGGSYEQY
>TRBJ2-1|TRBV4-1|many
ASSQEGQGYNEQF
>TRBJ2-7|TRBV5-1|many
ASSYSGTSEEEQY
>TRBJ2-3|TRBV15|many
ATSRDPADTQY
>TRBJ2-7|TRBV29-1|many
SVGGGQVDEQY
>TRBJ1-1|TRBV3-1|many
ASSTTGPTEAF
>TRBJ2-7|TRBV20-1|many
SASRDNSYEQY
>TRBJ1-1|TRBV29-1|many
SVEEYMNTEVF
>TRBJ2-6|TRBV11-2|many
ASSSRAGANVLT
>TRBJ2-7|TRBV6-1|many
ASRQGDEQY
>TRBJ1-1|TRBV5-5|many
ASSHRDRNTEAF
>TRBJ1-1|TRBV4-2|many
ASSQATLQGVGTEAF
>TRBJ2-2|TRBV29-1|many
SVAPGALNTGELF
>TRBJ2-1|TRBV19|many
ASSSDRNNEQF
>TRBJ1-4|TRBV29-1|many
SVVTAKSEKLF
>TRBJ2-1|TRBV5-1|many
ASSSYSSGTYNEQF
>TRBJ2-5|TRBV6-1|-
ASSDLGTEETQY
>TRBJ2-1|TRBV6-5|many
ASSTGGLNYNEQF
>TRBJ2-1|TRBV11-2|many
ASSFGHEQF
>TRBJ2-2|TRBV30|many
AWRVQGNTGELF
>TRBJ2-7|TRBV20-1|many
SASEGPSGSYEQY
>TRBJ2-1|TRBV29-1|many
SAWGHNEQF
>TRBJ2-5|TRBV19|many
ASSPGLAFSETQY
>TRBJ1-5|TRBV18|few
ASSPQGLGSNQPQH
>TRBJ2-5|TRBV7-2|many
ASSLGVTSGSETQH
>TRBJ1-1|TRBV7-9|many
ASSFTGGANEAF
>TRBJ2-7|TRBV6-5|few
ASRNIRVDEQY
>TRBJ2-2|TRBV7-6|-
ASSLVPGGNTGELF
>TRBJ2-7|TRBV29-1|-
SAGTGKDEQY
>TRBJ1-1|TRBV3-1|many
ASSRQSLNTEAF
>TRBJ1-1|TRBV5-1|few
ASSLERANTEAF
>TRBJ2-3|TRBV5-1|many
ASGDEQGFTDTQY
>TRBJ2-7|TRBV28|many
ASSPAGTSGTREQY
>TRBJ2-1|TRBV24-1|many
ATAGDHNINEQF
>TRBJ2-3|TRBV20-1|many
SASTSGDTQY
>TRBJ2-1|TRBV7-7|many
ASSSSGRRNEQF
>TRBJ2-3|TRBV14|-
ASSRDWRLAGGGDTQY
>TRBJ2-7|TRBV2|many
ASRGGRRQY
>TRBJ1-1|TRBV5-1|many
ASRLGGEAF
>TRBJ2-1|TRBV18|many
ASSPPGTSVLLEQF
>TRBJ1-2|TRBV5-4|few
ASSLGGTNRGYT
>TRBJ2-7|TRBV5-1|many
ASSLGGTLGEQY
>TRBJ2-3|TRBV27|-
ASGLAARADTQY
>TRBJ2-3|TRBV9|many
ASNPSSTDTQY
>TRBJ1-1|TRBV7-8|many
ASSFGFNTEAF
>TRBJ2-5|TRBV5-1|many
ASSSARVGRGQETQY
>TRBJ2-5|TRBV7-9|few
ASSPKGQGAFQETQY
>TRBJ2-3|TRBV20-1|many
SASIRTSGTDTQY
>TRBJ2-2|TRBV19|-
ASSPAGVSTGELF
>TRBJ2-1|TRBV12-3/TRBV12-4|few
ASRPRGSGSYGEQF
>TRBJ1-4|TRBV13|many
ASSRGLTEEKLF